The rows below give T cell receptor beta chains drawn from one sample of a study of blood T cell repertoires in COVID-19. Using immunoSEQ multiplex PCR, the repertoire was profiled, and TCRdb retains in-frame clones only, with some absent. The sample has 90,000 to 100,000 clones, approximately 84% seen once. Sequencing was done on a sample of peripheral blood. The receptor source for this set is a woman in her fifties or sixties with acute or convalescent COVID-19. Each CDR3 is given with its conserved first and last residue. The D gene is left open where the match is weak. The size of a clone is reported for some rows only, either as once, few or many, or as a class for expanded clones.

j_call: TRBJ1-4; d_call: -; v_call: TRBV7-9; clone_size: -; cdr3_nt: TGTGCCAGCAGCCTGGGCAGCACTAATGAAAAACTGTTTTTT; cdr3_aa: CASSLGSTNEKLFF
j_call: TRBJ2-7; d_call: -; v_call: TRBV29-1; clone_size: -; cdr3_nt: TGCAGCGTTGAAGAGGTTATTGGACAGAGCTCCTACGAGCAGTACTTC; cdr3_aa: CSVEEVIGQSSYEQYF
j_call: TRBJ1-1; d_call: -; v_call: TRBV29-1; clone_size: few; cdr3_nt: TGCAGCGTTCGGGGGGATTTAGTCCTTGTCACTGAAGCTTTCTTT; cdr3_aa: CSVRGDLVLVTEAFF
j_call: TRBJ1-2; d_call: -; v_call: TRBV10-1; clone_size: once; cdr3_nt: TGCGCCAGCAGTGAGTCCGGTGTCCCTTATGGCTACACCTTC; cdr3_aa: CASSESGVPYGYTF
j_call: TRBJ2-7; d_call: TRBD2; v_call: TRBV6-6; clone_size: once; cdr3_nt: TGTGCCAGCAGTTACAGTCTAGCGGGGGGCACCTACGAGCAGTACTTC; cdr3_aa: CASSYSLAGGTYEQYF
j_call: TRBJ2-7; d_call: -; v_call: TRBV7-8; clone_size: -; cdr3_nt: TGTGCCAGCAGCTTAGCGCGTATCCGCGACTCAGTCGGCTTCTCCTACGAGCAGTACTTC; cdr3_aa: CASSLARIRDSVGFSYEQYF
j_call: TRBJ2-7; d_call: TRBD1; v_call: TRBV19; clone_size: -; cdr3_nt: TGTGCCAGTAGTATGACAGGGGGCTCCTACGAGCAGTACTTC; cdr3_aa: CASSMTGGSYEQYF
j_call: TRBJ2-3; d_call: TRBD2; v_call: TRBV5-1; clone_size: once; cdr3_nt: TGCGCCAGCAGCTTGGGAGTGCGCGGGGGAATAGATACGCAGTATTTT; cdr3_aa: CASSLGVRGGIDTQYF
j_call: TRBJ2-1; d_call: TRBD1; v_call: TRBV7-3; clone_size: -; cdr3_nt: TGTGCCAGCAGCTCTTACAGGGGTAATGAGCAGTTCTTC; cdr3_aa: CASSSYRGNEQFF
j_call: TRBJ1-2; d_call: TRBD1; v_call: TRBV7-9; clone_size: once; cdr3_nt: TGTGCCAGCAGCGGGGAGAAAACAGGGGACTATGGCTACACCTTC; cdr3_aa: CASSGEKTGDYGYTF
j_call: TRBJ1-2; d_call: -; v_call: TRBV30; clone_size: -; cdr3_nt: TGTGCCTGGAGTGTGCAGGGTATCGGTGGCTACACCTTC; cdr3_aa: CAWSVQGIGGYTF
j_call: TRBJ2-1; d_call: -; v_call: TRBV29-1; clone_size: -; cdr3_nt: TGCAGCGTTGAAGTCAGGATGTACAATGAGCAGTTCTTC; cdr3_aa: CSVEVRMYNEQFF
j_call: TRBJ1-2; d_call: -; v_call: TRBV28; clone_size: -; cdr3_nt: TGTGCCAGCAGTTTATCGCAGGGTAGCTACACCTTC; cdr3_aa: CASSLSQGSYTF
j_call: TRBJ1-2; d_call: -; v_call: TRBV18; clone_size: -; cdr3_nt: TGTGCCAGCTCACCGACGGACAGTTCAAATTCTAACTATGGCTACACCTTC; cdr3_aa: CASSPTDSSNSNYGYTF
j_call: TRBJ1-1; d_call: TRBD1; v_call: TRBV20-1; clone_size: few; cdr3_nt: TGCAGTGCTACCCGGGACAGTGAAGCTTTCTTT; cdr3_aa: CSATRDSEAFF
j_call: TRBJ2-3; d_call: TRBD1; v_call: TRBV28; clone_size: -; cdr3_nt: TGTGCCAGCAGTTGGGACAGATTAAGATCCACAGATACGCAGTATTTT; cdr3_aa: CASSWDRLRSTDTQYF
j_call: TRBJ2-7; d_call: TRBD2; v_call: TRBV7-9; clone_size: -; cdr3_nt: TGTGCCAGCAGCCCTAGCGGGGGGGCCCACGAGCAGTACTTC; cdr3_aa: CASSPSGGAHEQYF
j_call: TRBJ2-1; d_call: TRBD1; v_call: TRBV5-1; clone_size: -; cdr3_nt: TGCGCCAGCAGCTACGGGACAGGGTGGGACTCCTACAATGAGCAGTTCTTC; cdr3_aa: CASSYGTGWDSYNEQFF
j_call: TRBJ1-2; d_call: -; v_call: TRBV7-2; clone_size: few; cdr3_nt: TGTGCCAGCAGCTTAGCGGGCAGCGGGGGCTACACCTTC; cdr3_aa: CASSLAGSGGYTF
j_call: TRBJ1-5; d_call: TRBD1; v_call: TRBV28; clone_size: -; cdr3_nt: TGTGCCAGCAGTTTGTCCGACAGGGGTCCTCAGCATTTT; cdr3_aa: CASSLSDRGPQHF
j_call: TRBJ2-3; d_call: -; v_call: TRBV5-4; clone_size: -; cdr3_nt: TGTGCCAGCACTCGACCGGGGGGCCGAGAGACAGATACGCAGTATTTT; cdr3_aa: CASTRPGGRETDTQYF
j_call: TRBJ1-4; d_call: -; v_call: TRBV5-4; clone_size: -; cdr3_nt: TGTGCCAGCAGCCGGGACAACGCGAATGAAAAACTGTTTTTT; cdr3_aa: CASSRDNANEKLFF
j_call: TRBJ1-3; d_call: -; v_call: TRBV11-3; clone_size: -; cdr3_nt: TGTGCCAGCAGCTTAAGCGGGACTTCTGGAAACACCATATATTTT; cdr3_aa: CASSLSGTSGNTIYF
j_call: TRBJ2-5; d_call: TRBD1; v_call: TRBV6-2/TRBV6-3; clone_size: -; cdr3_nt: TGTGCCAGCAGTGCCGGGTGGGACAGGGGTCAAGAGACCCAGTACTTC; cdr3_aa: CASSAGWDRGQETQYF
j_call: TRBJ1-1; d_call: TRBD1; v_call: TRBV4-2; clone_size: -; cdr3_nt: TGTGCCAGCAGCCAAGGAGCAAGGACAGGAATGAACACTGAAGCTTTCTTT; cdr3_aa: CASSQGARTGMNTEAFF
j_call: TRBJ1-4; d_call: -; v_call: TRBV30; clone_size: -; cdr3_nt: TGTGCCTGGAGTCCGGGGTGGGGAAATGAAAAACTGTTTTTT; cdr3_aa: CAWSPGWGNEKLFF
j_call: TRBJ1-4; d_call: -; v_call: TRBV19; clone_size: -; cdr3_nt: TGTGCCAGTAGTATAAGGAGGGACCGCCTAAGTGAAAAACTGTTTTTT; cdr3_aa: CASSIRRDRLSEKLFF
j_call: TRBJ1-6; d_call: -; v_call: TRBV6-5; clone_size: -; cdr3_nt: TGTGCCAGCAGTCGCAAGGGAGCTCATTCACCCCTCCACTTT; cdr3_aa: CASSRKGAHSPLHF
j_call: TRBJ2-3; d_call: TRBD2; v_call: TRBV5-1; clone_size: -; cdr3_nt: TGCGCCAGCAGCTCTATAGCGGGGGTGCGCACAGATACGCAGTATTTT; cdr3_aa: CASSSIAGVRTDTQYF
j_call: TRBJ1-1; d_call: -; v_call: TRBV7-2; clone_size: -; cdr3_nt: TGTGCCAGCAGCTCCTGGGGCCGGGGGGCGGTGAACACTGAAGCTTTCTTT; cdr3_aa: CASSSWGRGAVNTEAFF
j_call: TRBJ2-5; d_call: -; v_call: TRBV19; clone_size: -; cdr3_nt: TGTGCCAGTAGTATGGAGGGTCGGGAGACCCAGTACTTC; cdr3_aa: CASSMEGRETQYF
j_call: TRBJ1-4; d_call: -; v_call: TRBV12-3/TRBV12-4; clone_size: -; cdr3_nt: TGTGCCAGCAGGACAACAACTAATGAAAAACTGTTTTTT; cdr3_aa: CASRTTTNEKLFF
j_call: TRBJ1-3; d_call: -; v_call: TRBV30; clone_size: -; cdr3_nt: TGTGCCTGGAGTGTTACACAAGACTCTGGAAACACCATATATTTT; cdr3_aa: CAWSVTQDSGNTIYF
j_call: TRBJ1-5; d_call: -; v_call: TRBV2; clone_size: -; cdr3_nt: TGTGCCAGCAGTAAGGGAGGGAGCAATCAGCCCCAGCATTTT; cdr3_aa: CASSKGGSNQPQHF
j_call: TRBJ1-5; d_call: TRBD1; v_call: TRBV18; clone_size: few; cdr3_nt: TGTGCCAGCTCGCCCCGGGACAGAAATCAGCCCCAGCATTTT; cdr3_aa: CASSPRDRNQPQHF
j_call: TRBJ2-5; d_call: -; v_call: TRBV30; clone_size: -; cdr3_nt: TGTGCCTGGAGTGTCAAGACCCAGTACTTC; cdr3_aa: CAWSVKTQYF
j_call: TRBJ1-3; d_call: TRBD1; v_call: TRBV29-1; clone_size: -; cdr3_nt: TGCAGCGTTGGTACAGGGGAGGCTGGAAACACCATATATTTT; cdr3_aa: CSVGTGEAGNTIYF
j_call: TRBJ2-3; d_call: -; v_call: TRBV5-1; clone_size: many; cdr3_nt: TGCGCCAGCAGCTTGGAACCGCGGGCAGATACGCAGTATTTT; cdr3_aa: CASSLEPRADTQYF
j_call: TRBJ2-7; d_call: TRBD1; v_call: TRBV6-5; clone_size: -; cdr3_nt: TGTGCCAGCCAATTAGCCGGGACAGGATCCTACGAGCAGTACTTC; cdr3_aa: CASQLAGTGSYEQYF
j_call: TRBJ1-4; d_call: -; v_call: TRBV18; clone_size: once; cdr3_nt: TGTGCCAGCTCACCACCTCCTCCAGGAGAAAAACTGTTTTTT; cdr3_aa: CASSPPPPGEKLFF
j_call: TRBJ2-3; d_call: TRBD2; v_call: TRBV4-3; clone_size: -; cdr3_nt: TGCGCCAGCAGCCAAGATTTGTTCGTGTGGCAAGGACTAGCGGAGAGCACAGATACGCAGTATTTT; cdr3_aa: CASSQDLFVWQGLAESTDTQYF
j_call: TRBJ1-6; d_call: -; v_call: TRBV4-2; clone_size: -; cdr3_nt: TGTGCCAGCAGCCAATCGGGCAGGGGCGAATATTCACCCCTCCACTTT; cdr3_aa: CASSQSGRGEYSPLHF
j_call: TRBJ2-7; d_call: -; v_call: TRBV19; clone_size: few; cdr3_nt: TGTGCCAGTAGTATTAGGCAGGGCGGCTACGAGCAGTACTTC; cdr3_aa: CASSIRQGGYEQYF
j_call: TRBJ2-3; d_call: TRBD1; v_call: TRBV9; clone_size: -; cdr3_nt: TGTGCCAGCAGCCCTAGGACAGGGGACGGCACAGATACGCAGTATTTT; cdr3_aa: CASSPRTGDGTDTQYF
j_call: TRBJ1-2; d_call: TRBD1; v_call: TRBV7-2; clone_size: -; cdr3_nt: TGTGCCAGCAGACCCGGACAGGGGAATGGCTACACCTTC; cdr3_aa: CASRPGQGNGYTF
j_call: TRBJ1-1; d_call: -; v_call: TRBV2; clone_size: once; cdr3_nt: TGTGCCAGCAGCGAGGGGGGGATGAACACTGAAGCTTTCTTT; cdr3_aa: CASSEGGMNTEAFF
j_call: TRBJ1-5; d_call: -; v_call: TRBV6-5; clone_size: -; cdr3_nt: TGTGCCAGCAGACGGGGGAATCAGCCCCAGCATTTT; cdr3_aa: CASRRGNQPQHF
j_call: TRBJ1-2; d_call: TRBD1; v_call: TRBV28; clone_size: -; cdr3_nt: TGTGCCAGCAGACTGGGGGGGACAGGGGCTTATGGCTACACCTTC; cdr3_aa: CASRLGGTGAYGYTF
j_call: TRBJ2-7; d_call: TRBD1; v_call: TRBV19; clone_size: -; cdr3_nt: TGTGCCAGTTCTCAGGGGGCTAATCACTACGAGCAGTACTTC; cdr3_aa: CASSQGANHYEQYF
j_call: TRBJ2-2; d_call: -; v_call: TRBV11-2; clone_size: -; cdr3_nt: TGTGCCAGCTCCCCGGACTCCGGGGAGCTGTTTTTT; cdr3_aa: CASSPDSGELFF
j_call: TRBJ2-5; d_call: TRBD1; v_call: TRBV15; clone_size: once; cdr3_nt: TGTGCCACCAGCAGGGACAGGGGGTTGGAGACCCAGTACTTC; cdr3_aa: CATSRDRGLETQYF
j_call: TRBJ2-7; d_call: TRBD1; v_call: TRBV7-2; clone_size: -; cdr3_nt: TGTGCCAGCAGCCCGACAGGGGGCTTGGGCGAGCAGTACTTC; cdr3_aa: CASSPTGGLGEQYF
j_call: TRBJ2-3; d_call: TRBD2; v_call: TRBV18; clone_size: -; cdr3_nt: TGTGCCAGCTCACCACCGGGACTAGCGGGGGGGACAGATACGCAGTATTTT; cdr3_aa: CASSPPGLAGGTDTQYF
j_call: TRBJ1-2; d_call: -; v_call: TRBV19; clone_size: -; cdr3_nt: TGTGCCAGTAGTCTCAGGCCACAGCCCGTACACGACTACGGCTACACCTTC; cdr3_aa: CASSLRPQPVHDYGYTF
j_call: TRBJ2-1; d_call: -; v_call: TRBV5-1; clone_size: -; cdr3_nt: TGCGCCAGCAGCTTTGGGCCCAGGGGTACCTACAATGAGCAGTTCTTC; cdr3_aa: CASSFGPRGTYNEQFF
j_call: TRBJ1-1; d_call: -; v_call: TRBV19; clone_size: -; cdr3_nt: TGTGCCAGTAGCCATGACAGGAACACTGAAGCTTTCTTT; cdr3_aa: CASSHDRNTEAFF
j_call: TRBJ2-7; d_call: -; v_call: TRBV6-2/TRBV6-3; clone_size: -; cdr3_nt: TGTGCCAGCAGTAAACCTAGACAGGTCTCCGGGAGGGAGCAGTACTTC; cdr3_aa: CASSKPRQVSGREQYF